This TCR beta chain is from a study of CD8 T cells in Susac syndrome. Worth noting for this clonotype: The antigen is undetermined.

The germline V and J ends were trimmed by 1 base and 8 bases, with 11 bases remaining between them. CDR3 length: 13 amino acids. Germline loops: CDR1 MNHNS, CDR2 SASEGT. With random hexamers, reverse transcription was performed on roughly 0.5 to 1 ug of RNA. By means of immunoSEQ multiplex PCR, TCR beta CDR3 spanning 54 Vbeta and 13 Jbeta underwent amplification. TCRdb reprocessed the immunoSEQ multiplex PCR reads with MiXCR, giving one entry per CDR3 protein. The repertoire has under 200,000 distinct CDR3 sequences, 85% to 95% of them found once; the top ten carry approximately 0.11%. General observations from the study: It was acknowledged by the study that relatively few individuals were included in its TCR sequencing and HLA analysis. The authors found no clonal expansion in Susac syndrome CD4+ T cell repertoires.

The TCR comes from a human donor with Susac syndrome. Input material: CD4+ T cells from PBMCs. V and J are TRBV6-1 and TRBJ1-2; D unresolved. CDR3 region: CASSEGNRRGYTF. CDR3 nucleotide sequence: TGTGCCAGCAGTGAAGGAAACAGACGAGGCTACACCTTC.